These 26 T cell receptor beta chains were sequenced from one sample in a study of T cell repertoires in ileal Crohn's disease. The data were produced by immunoSEQ multiplex PCR, yet TCRdb's version contains in-frame clones alone and is incomplete. The data show about 15,000 clones, 50% to 75% seen once. Sequencing used ileal tissue. These receptors were taken from an adult with Crohn's disease.

This clone was detected only a few times. CDR3 nucleotide sequence: TGTGCCAGCAGTTCCCTCTCAGGGTTCGTAACCGGGGAGCTGTTTTTT. This translates into CASSSLSGFVTGELFF. V usage is TRBV27 and J usage is TRBJ2-2; D is perhaps TRBD1 (5 bases). V was clipped by 4 bases and J by 5 bases, with 17 bases between them. CDR3 length: 16 residues. The germline CDR1 and CDR2 sequences are MNHEY and SMNVEV (reference sequence).

The chain combines TRBV15 with TRBJ1-2; 7 bases line up with TRBD1. Trimming took 3 bases from V and 1 from J; bases not matched to a gene: 2. The CDR3 has 14 amino acids. Germline loops: CDR1 LNHNV, CDR2 YYDKDF (reference sequence). CDR3 loop: CATSRGQLNYGYTF. CDR3 bases: TGTGCCACCAGCAGGGGACAGCTTAACTATGGCTACACCTTC.

The chain recombines TRBV10-3 with TRBJ2-1, with TRBD2 matching over 12 bases. Germline-derived CDR1 and CDR2 are ENHRY and SYGVKD. This CDR3 has 13 amino acids. Trimming removed 2 bases from V and 11 bases from J; junction bases left unmatched: 1. CDR3 in amino acids: CAISEGLAGKQFF. As DNA, the CDR3 is TGTGCCATCAGTGAGGGACTAGCGGGAAAGCAGTTCTTC.

The DNA of the CDR3 is TGCGCCAGCACCGGGGATTCGAACACTGAAGCTTTCTTT. Encoded protein: CASTGDSNTEAFF. The gene calls are TRBV5-1 and TRBJ1-1, with no clear D. Germline loops: CDR1 SGHRS, CDR2 YFSETQ. The CDR3 has 13 amino acids. The V and J ends lost 6 bases and 1 base respectively, with 10 bases between them.

This clone turned up a few times. The gene calls are TRBV4-2 and TRBJ1-5, with D unclear. V was pared by 2 bases and J by 7 bases, with 12 bases between. The CDR3 loop spans 14 amino acids. CDR1 is LGHNA and CDR2 is YNFKEQ in the germline V gene. CDR3 in DNA: TGTGCCAGCAGCCAATCTTTAGGAGGGCAGCCCCAGCATTTT. Translating it yields CASSQSLGGQPQHF.

This clone was counted a few times. The chain carries TRBV5-1 and TRBJ1-3, with 7 bases fitting TRBD1. Trimming took 3 bases from V and 2 from J; bases not matched to a gene: 8. Germline CDR1 is SGHRS and CDR2 is YFSETQ. There are 16 residues in the CDR3. CDR3: CASSSLGGQTGNTIYF. CDR3 DNA sequence: TGCGCCAGCAGCTCTCTGGGGGGACAGACTGGAAACACCATATATTTT.

Note on this clone: An end of the junction does not agree with germline; a read error may underlie this. The chain is built from TRBV5-4 and TRBJ2-7, with TRBD2 as a possible D gene (5 bases). Germline-derived CDR1 and CDR2 are SGHNT and YYREEE (reference sequence). This CDR3 contains 14 residues. The CDR3 nucleotides read TGTGCCAGCAGCTTGGATCGGGCAGAACTCCGAGGGAACTTC. This sequence encodes CASSLDRAELRGNF.

In this sample, this clone turned up a few times. The chain links TRBV30 to TRBJ2-7; the D is unclear. Germline CDR1 GTSNPN, CDR2 SVGIG (reference sequence). V was pared by 7 bases and J by 3 bases, with 7 bases between. CDR3 length: 10 residues. The CDR3, as DNA: TGTGCCTTCGGAGACTACGAGCAGTACTTC. Its protein product is CAFGDYEQYF. Together with reference TRBV30 and TRBJ2-7, the CDR3 gives the full variable domain: SQTIHQWPATLVQPVGSPLSLECTVEGTSNPNLYWYRQAAGRGLQLLFYSVGIGQISSEVPQNLSASRPQDRQFILSSKKLLLSDSGFYLCAFGDYEQYFGPGTRLTVT.

The genes are TRBV28 and TRBJ1-1, with D uncertain. Germline V gene sequence: CDR1 MDHEN, CDR2 SYDVKM. The V end was cut by 7 bases, the J end by 1 base, with 4 bases between. The CDR3 runs 11 residues. CDR3 sequence reads: CASNSNTEAFF. CDR3 in DNA: TGTGCCAGCAACTCGAACACTGAAGCTTTCTTT.

Concerning this clone: A junction boundary mismatches the germline segment, possibly from a read error. Additional DNA sequences in this sample encode the identical CDR3. The chain carries TRBV15 and TRBJ1-2, with D possibly being TRBD1 (5 bases). This CDR3 is built from 13 residues. CDR1 LNHNV and CDR2 YYDKDF come from the germline V gene (reference sequence). CDR3: CATSPTANYGYTF. CDR3 sequence (DNA): TGTGCTACCAGCCCGACAGCAAACTATGGCTACACCTTC.

The V gene is TRBV6-1, the J gene TRBJ1-5; the match to TRBD1 covers 9 bases. After removal of 2 bases from V and 3 bases from J, the junction contained 5 bases not matched to a gene. The length of the CDR3 is 16 residues. CDR1 is MNHNS, CDR2 SASEGT, per germline. In DNA form, the CDR3 reads TGTGCCAGCAGTGAAAGGACAGGGGTGCCCAATCAGCCCCAGCATTTT. Translated, it gives CASSERTGVPNQPQHF.

This chain connects TRBV7-2 to TRBJ1-1, with TRBD1 as a possible D gene (5 bases). Trimming removed 3 bases from V and 2 bases from J, with 13 bases in between. Germline loops: CDR1 SGHTA, CDR2 FQGNSA. The CDR3 has 15 amino acids. CDR3 region: CASSLATGANTEAFF. The CDR3 DNA reads TGTGCCAGCAGCTTGGCAACAGGAGCCAACACTGAAGCTTTCTTT.

This clone was picked up a small number of times. This rearrangement joins TRBV10-3 to TRBJ1-1, with D perhaps matching TRBD1 (6 bases). Germline values: CDR1 ENHRY, CDR2 SYGVKD. V lost 5 bases, J lost 7 bases, and 17 bases lay in between. The CDR3 is made up of 14 amino acids. The CDR3 region has the DNA TGTGCCATCAGTCGGCAGGGGCGAGAAGGTGAAGCTTTCTTT. Its translation: CAISRQGREGEAFF.

Within the sample, this clone is medium-sized. V is TRBV5-4 and J is TRBJ1-2; a possible D gene is TRBD1 (5 bases). CDR1 and CDR2 from the germline V gene are SGHNT and YYREEE (reference sequence). The CDR3 runs 13 residues. Trimming took off 4 bases at V and 8 bases at J, with 15 bases between the two ends. CDR3 sequence reads: CASSPDSRMGYTF. DNA of the CDR3: TGTGCCAGCAGCCCCGACAGTCGTATGGGCTACACCTTC.

This clone has a handful of counts. The chain carries TRBV15 and TRBJ2-5, with 9 bases lining up with TRBD2. Germline V lookup: CDR1 LNHNV, CDR2 YYDKDF (reference sequence). The CDR3 extends over 16 amino acids. The J segment lost 4 bases and the V segment lost 0 bases, leaving 6 bases of the junction unmatched. CDR3 protein: CATSRESGAGGETQYF. The CDR3 DNA is TGTGCCACCAGCAGAGAGTCAGGAGCGGGGGGAGAGACCCAGTACTTC.

The J gene is TRBJ2-7, the V gene TRBV5-1, with 12 nucleotides matching TRBD2. The CDR3 has 14 residues. Germline-derived CDR1 and CDR2 are SGHRS and YFSETQ. After removal of 4 bases from V and 5 bases from J, the junction contained 4 bases not matched to a gene. This CDR3 is CASSPTSGSDEQYF. CDR3 bases: TGCGCCAGCAGCCCGACTAGCGGGAGCGACGAGCAGTACTTC. Full variable domain (rest looked up from reference TRBV5-1 and TRBJ2-7): KAGVTQTPRYLIKTRGQQVTLSCSPISGHRSVSWYQQTPGQGLQFLFEYFSETQRNKGNFPGRFSGRQFSNSRSEMNVSTLELGDSALYLCASSPTSGSDEQYFGPGTRLTVT.

This chain joins TRBV11-2 and TRBJ1-1, with unresolved D. CDR3 length: 13 residues. The V end lost 1 base, the J end lost 2 bases, and 5 bases lay between the germline ends. CDR1 and CDR2 (germline): SGHAT, FQNNGV. This CDR3 is CASSLAVNTEAFF. The CDR3 DNA follows: TGTGCCAGCAGCTTAGCCGTTAACACTGAAGCTTTCTTT.

The rearrangement joins TRBV6-5 to TRBJ2-5, with 9 nucleotides matching TRBD2. Trimming took 2 bases from V and 5 from J; bases not matched to a gene: 3. This CDR3 region has 14 residues. Germline CDR1 MNHEY, CDR2 SVGAGI. CDR3 residues: CASSYRREGETQYF. The CDR3 DNA follows: TGTGCCAGCAGTTACAGGCGGGAGGGGGAGACCCAGTACTTC.

This chain links TRBV29-1 with TRBJ1-2; D is undetermined. Germline values: CDR1 SQVTM, CDR2 ANQGSEA. CDR3 length: 12 amino acids. Trimming removed 5 bases from V and 1 base from J, with 8 bases in between. The CDR3 DNA reads TGCAGCGTTTACACAAGTAACTATGGCTACACCTTC. Its protein product is CSVYTSNYGYTF. Combining the CDR3 with reference TRBV29-1 and TRBJ1-2 gives the whole variable domain SAVISQKPSRDICQRGTSLTIQCQVDSQVTMMFWYRQQPGQSLTLIATANQGSEATYESGFVIDKFPISRPNLTFSTLTVSNMSPEDSSIYLCSVYTSNYGYTFGSGTRLTVV.

V usage is TRBV6-4 and J usage is TRBJ2-2; 7 nucleotides align to TRBD1. Germline assignment: CDR1 MRHNA and CDR2 SNTAGT. CDR3 length equals 16 residues. With 2 bases clipped from V and 3 bases from J, the junction kept 6 bases outside the gene matches. The CDR3 here is CASSDHRGSDTGELFF. The DNA for the CDR3 is TGTGCCAGCAGTGACCACAGGGGTAGCGACACCGGGGAGCTGTTTTTT.

CDR3 protein: CAISKDKGNSPLHF. The CDR3 nucleotides read TGTGCCATCAGCAAGGACAAGGGCAATTCACCCCTCCACTTT. The genes are TRBV10-3 and TRBJ1-6; a weak D match, TRBD1 (5 bases). V shed 6 bases and J shed 7 bases, with 13 bases lying between them. The CDR3 has 14 amino acids. CDR1 ENHRY and CDR2 SYGVKD come from the germline V gene.

A single count supports this clone. Written as DNA, the CDR3 is TGTGCCAGCAGTGTGGGACAAATATCTGGGGCCAACGTCCTGACTTTC. It codes for CASSVGQISGANVLTF. This sequence joins TRBV28 and TRBJ2-6; TRBD1 might be the D (6 bases). Germline-derived CDR1 and CDR2 are MDHEN and SYDVKM. V shed 5 bases and J shed 1 base, with 12 bases lying between them. This CDR3 comprises 16 residues.

The rearrangement joins TRBV6-1 to TRBJ1-1; tentatively, D is TRBD1 (5 bases). This CDR3 contains 14 residues. Germline lookup yields CDR1 MNHNS and CDR2 SASEGT. The V gene lost 1 base and the J gene lost 1 base, with 7 bases spanning the gap. The CDR3: CASSEGGGNTEAFF. In DNA, the CDR3 is TGTGCCAGCAGTGAAGGCGGGGGGAACACTGAAGCTTTCTTT.

The rearrangement joins TRBV7-9 to TRBJ2-7; weak D call: TRBD2 (5 bases). CDR1 SEHNR and CDR2 FQNEAQ come from the germline V gene (reference sequence). The CDR3 is 14 residues long. Between the trimmed V and J ends, which lost 3 bases and 6 bases, there was a span of 15 bases. The DNA for the CDR3 is TGTGCCAGCAGCTTCAGTAAGAGGAGGCCCGAGCAGTACTTC. Translation: CASSFSKRRPEQYF. The full variable domain, its missing parts supplied by reference TRBV7-9 and TRBJ2-7, is DTGVSQNPRHKITKRGQNVTFRCDPISEHNRLYWYRQTLGQGPEFLTYFQNEAQLEKSRLLSDRFSAERPKGSFSTLEIQRTEQGDSAMYLCASSFSKRRPEQYFGPGTRLTVT.

The chain is built from TRBV7-9 and TRBJ2-6; D uncertain. This CDR3 is built from 14 residues. Trimming shortened V by 5 bases and J by 1 base, and 6 bases separated the two germline ends. Germline-derived CDR1 and CDR2 are SEHNR and FQNEAQ (reference sequence). Here the CDR3 reads CASSPQSGANVLTF. As DNA, the CDR3 is TGTGCCAGCAGCCCACAATCTGGGGCCAACGTCCTGACTTTC.

This clone was seen a few times. The chain combines TRBV2 with TRBJ1-2, with 7 bases aligning to TRBD1. CDR1 is SNHLY and CDR2 is FYNNEI in the germline V gene. V lost 8 bases, J lost 4 bases, and 7 bases stayed unmatched. This CDR3 contains 13 residues. DNA of the CDR3: TGTGCCAGCCGGCCAGGGGGAGGCTATGGCTACACCTTC. Its translation: CASRPGGGYGYTF.